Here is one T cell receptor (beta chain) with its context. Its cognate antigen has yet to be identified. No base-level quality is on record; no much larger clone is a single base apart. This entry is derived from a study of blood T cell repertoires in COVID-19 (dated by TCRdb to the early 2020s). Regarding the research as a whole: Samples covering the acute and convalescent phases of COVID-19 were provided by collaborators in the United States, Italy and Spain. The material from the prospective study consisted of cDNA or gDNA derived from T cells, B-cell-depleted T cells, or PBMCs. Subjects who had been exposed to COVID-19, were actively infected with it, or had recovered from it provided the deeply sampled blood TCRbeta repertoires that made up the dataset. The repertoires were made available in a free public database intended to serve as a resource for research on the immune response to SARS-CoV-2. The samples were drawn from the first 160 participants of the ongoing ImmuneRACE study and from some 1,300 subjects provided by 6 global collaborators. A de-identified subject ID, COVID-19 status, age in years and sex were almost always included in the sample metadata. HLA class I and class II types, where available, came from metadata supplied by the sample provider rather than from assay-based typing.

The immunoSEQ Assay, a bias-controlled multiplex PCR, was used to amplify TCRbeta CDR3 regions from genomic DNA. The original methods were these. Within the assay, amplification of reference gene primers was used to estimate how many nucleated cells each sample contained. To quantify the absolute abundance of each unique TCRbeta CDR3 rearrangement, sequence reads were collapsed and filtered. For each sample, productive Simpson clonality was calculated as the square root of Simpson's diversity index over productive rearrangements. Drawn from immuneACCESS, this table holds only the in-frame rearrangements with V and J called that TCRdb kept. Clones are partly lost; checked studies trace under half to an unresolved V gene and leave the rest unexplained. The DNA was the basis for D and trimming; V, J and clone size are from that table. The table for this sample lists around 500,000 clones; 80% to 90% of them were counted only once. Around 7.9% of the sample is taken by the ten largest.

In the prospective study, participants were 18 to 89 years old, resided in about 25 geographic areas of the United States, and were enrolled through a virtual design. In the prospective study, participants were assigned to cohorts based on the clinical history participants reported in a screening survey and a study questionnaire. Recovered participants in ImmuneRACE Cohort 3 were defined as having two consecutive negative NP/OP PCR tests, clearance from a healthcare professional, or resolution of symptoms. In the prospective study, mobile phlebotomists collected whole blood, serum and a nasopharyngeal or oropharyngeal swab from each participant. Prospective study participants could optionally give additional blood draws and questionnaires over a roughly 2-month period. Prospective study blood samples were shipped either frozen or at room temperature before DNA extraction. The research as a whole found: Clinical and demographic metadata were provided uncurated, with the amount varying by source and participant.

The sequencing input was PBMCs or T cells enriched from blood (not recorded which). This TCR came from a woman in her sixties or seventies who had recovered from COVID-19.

The DNA sequence is given as TGTGCCACCAGCAGAGACCAGACAGGGGCGGAGAGAGTACCCCTCCACTTT. Translated, this gives CATSRDQTGAERVPLHF. The sequence links TRBV15 to TRBJ1-6, with 8 bases in between that match TRBD1. V is trimmed back by 0 bases and J by 12 bases, and the junction contains 13 bases that no gene match accounts for. Reading from cysteine to phenylalanine, the CDR3 counts 17 amino acids. The sequence is cut down to CDR3 DNA, 51 bases in frame from base 1. CDR1 and CDR2 were assigned from the germline V gene (reference sequence) as LNHNV and YYDKDF.